This TCR beta chain stems from a study of T cells in Graves' hyperthyroidism and ophthalmopathy. What was amplified from RNA transcripts were TCR beta CDR3 regions. HTBI primers were the set used in a first-round RT-PCR of the TCR CDR3. MiXCR, applied by TCRdb to the multiplex PCR reads, yields one record per CDR3 protein. The sample has some 400,000 distinct CDR3 sequences, roughly 13% seen once; the top ten hold roughly 9.6%. Trimming left V 0 bases short and J 0 bases short, with 6 bases between. CDR3 length equals 14 residues. Germline-derived CDR1 and CDR2 are LGHDT and YNNKEL (reference sequence). This clonotype occurred many times. Absence of ophthalmopathy progression within 18 months defined stable Graves' hyperthyroidism.

The V gene is TRBV3-1, the J gene TRBJ2-7; D is perhaps TRBD2 (6 bases). Sequenced material: blood. The sequence was obtained from a woman aged 55-70 years with Graves' hyperthyroidism. This CDR3 reads CASSQDGSSYEQYF. CDR3 sequence (DNA): TGTGCCAGCAGCCAAGACGGGAGCTCCTACGAGCAGTACTTC.